This is a list of T cell receptor beta chains from one sample in a study of cytomegalovirus exposure and HLA in healthy donors. Generated by immunoSEQ multiplex PCR, the TCRdb table keeps only in-frame clones and is missing some. The top ten clones hold approximately 2.3% of a sample with 150,000 to 200,000 clones, 70% to 90% of them seen once. Sequenced sample: PBMCs. These receptors all stem from a man in his late teens or twenties in good health and CMV-seropositive. CDR3s leave out the opening cysteine and the closing phenylalanine or tryptophan. Fields, in order: V gene, CDR3 length, CDR3 protein.

TRBV4-2,13,ASSPAGHLNYGYT
TRBV5-5,12,ASSGLAGGETQY
TRBV6-1,13,ASSEFRTQNTEAF
TRBV9,10,ASSGTWSTYT
TRBV6-5,14,ASSSMDRRSSNEQF
TRBV18,12,ASSQDRVADTQY
TRBV6-5,12,ASSLGQGSYGYT
TRBV5-6,14,ASSLPRGGQRDTQY
TRBV19,14,ASSIWGGVLNTEAF
TRBV10-2,12,ASSESGGVHEQY
TRBV2,13,ASSPRREGIQPQH
TRBV6-5,13,ASSYSDRMNTEAF
TRBV25-1,11,ASSEPANYGYT
TRBV10-2,11,ASRGTGDYGYT
TRBV29-1,11,SVEEGAGTEAF
TRBV7-2,11,ASSSRLPYEQY
TRBV7-2,13,ASSSTGQGNQPQH
TRBV27,12,ASTPRYPQETQY
TRBV6-6,10,ASSQLSAEAF
TRBV7-2,13,ASSESHQYTDTQY
TRBV27,10,ASSPEAGPQY
TRBV10-3,14,AISDGTGGFTDTQY
TRBV4-3,13,ASSQGRRENTEAF
TRBV6-5,11,ASSYGQYDGYT
TRBV6-1,11,ASSENLATEAF
TRBV27,12,ASSSERGNQPQH
TRBV30,12,AWSVSGPGTEAF
TRBV7-2,14,ASSLLRTSGIDTQY
TRBV7-3,13,ASSFRGGNTGELF
TRBV6-1,9,ASSDRFGYT
TRBV29-1,12,SVGGRMAENIQY
TRBV30,14,AWVTFRGVENTEAF
TRBV30,14,AWGYHRGLVNEKLF
TRBV27,10,ASQGSYNEQF
TRBV19,10,ASAEGGYGYT
TRBV27,10,ASSLTGREQY
TRBV9,14,ASSVGGTGGITEAF
TRBV14,12,ASSPITDTGELF
TRBV30,11,AWSVVQSAEAF
TRBV20-1,9,SAHRGWGYT
TRBV7-6,12,ASSFGTGSYEQY
TRBV11-3,11,ASREPGGGIQY
TRBV6-5,11,ASSTGTGYGYT
TRBV9,14,ASSVAVGGGQETQY
TRBV19,12,ASSNLGENQPQH
TRBV18,13,ASSPDREGTDTQY
TRBV19,17,ASSMGLAGGRRDTDTQY
TRBV7-2,12,ASSFDRFSYEQY
TRBV6-1,11,ASTGTSTSEQF
TRBV11-2,13,ASSLDPLGQETQY